The 20 T cell receptor beta chains below come from one sample, sequenced in a study of T cell responses to AZD1222 COVID-19 vaccine. Profiled with immunoSEQ multiplex PCR; TCRdb holds only in-frame clones, not every one. The table shows around 100,000 clones, with about 90% occurring only once. Material: peripheral blood, obtained 28 days after the second AZD1222 dose. These receptor sequences come from an adult who received the AZD1222 COVID-19 vaccine.

V is TRBV28 and J is TRBJ2-3, with unresolved D. V lost 2 bases and J 0 bases, leaving 9 bases between the germline ends. Germline V lookup: CDR1 MDHEN, CDR2 SYDVKM. CDR3 length equals 15 residues. CDR3 protein: CASSLTASSTDTQYF. The DNA of the CDR3 is TGTGCCAGCAGTTTAACAGCTTCTAGCACAGATACGCAGTATTTT.

As DNA, the CDR3 is TGTGCCAGCAGAGGACAGGGGGCGCATGGCTACACCTTC. This sequence encodes CASRGQGAHGYTF. The chain links TRBV9 to TRBJ1-2; 11 nucleotides match TRBD1. Germline values: CDR1 SGDLS, CDR2 YYNGEE. Trimming at V came to 5 bases and at J to 6 bases, leaving 3 bases not matched to a gene. The length of the CDR3 is 13 residues.

This chain links TRBV19 with TRBJ2-2, with 9 bases that match TRBD2. From germline, CDR1 is LNHDA and CDR2 SQIVND (reference sequence). The ends lost 7 bases at V and 5 bases at J; junction bases unmatched: 11. This CDR3 region has 16 residues. The CDR3 reads CASTRLAGSRTGELFF. The CDR3 DNA is TGTGCCAGTACCCGGCTAGCGGGATCGCGGACCGGGGAGCTGTTTTTT.

The genes are TRBV28 and TRBJ1-2; TRBD1 aligns across 10 bases. J lost 4 bases, V lost 3 bases, and 5 bases had no gene match. The CDR3 contains 15 residues. Per germline, CDR1 MDHEN and CDR2 SYDVKM. The CDR3 sequence is CASSFSTGGGYGYTF. The CDR3 DNA is TGTGCCAGCAGTTTCTCGACAGGGGGCGGCTATGGCTACACCTTC.

The chain uses TRBV28 and TRBJ1-6; D unclear. The CDR3 runs 17 residues. CDR1 MDHEN and CDR2 SYDVKM come from the germline V gene. Trimming removed 4 bases at V and 0 bases at J, with 13 bases between. Written as DNA, the CDR3 is TGTGCCAGCAGTTCCCGACGGCTTAGCTCCTATAATTCACCCCTCCACTTT. Encoded protein: CASSSRRLSSYNSPLHF. The whole variable domain, filled in from reference TRBV28 and TRBJ1-6, reads DVKVTQSSRYLVKRTGEKVFLECVQDMDHENMFWYRQDPGLGLRLIYFSYDVKMKEKGDIPEGYSVSREKKERFSLILESASTNQTSMYLCASSSRRLSSYNSPLHFGNGTRLTVT.

The chain has TRBV7-2 and TRBJ2-7; TRBD2 agrees at 8 bases. With V trimmed by 4 bases and J by 1 base, 6 bases remained unmatched. Germline V lookup: CDR1 SGHTA, CDR2 FQGNSA. The CDR3 loop spans 15 amino acids. The CDR3 protein is CASSSSGSPSYEQYF. The CDR3 nucleotides are TGTGCCAGCAGCTCCAGCGGGAGTCCATCCTACGAGCAGTACTTC.

The V gene is TRBV9, the J gene TRBJ1-3; D possibly corresponds to TRBD1 (6 bases). Germline V gives CDR1 SGDLS, CDR2 YYNGEE. The V end was cut by 0 bases, the J end by 8 bases, with 27 bases between. CDR3 length: 19 amino acids. As DNA, the CDR3 is TGTGCCAGCAGCGTAGTACCCCCCCCAGCGGGGGCCTCCCGTTACACCATATATTTT. It yields the protein CASSVVPPPAGASRYTIYF.

This rearrangement joins TRBV24-1 to TRBJ1-4; unclear D gene. V was shortened by 7 bases and J by 5 bases, with 13 bases between the two germline ends. From germline, CDR1 is KGHDR and CDR2 SFDVKD. The CDR3 sequence is 14 residues long. The CDR3 DNA sequence: TGTGCCACCAGCCTTGCGGGCAGCAATGAAAAACTGTTTTTT. This gives the protein CATSLAGSNEKLFF.

CDR3 DNA sequence: TGTGCCAGCAGCCCCCGGGGGGGTGGTATTTCACCCCTCCACTTT. It translates to CASSPRGGGISPLHF. The chain couples TRBV7-8 to TRBJ1-6, with TRBD1 as a possible D gene (5 bases). V was shortened by 5 bases and J by 9 bases, with 17 bases between the two germline ends. The CDR3 extends over 15 amino acids. Germline V CDR1 and CDR2: SGHVS, FQNEAQ.

The V and J genes are TRBV30 and TRBJ2-1; D possibly corresponds to TRBD1 (5 bases). The CDR3 loop spans 13 amino acids. Trimming stripped 0 bases from V and 8 bases from J, with 11 bases between. The germline V gene has CDR1 GTSNPN and CDR2 SVGIG (reference sequence). CDR3 loop: CAWSVGRVDEQFF. The CDR3 bases are TGTGCCTGGAGTGTAGGCAGGGTGGATGAGCAGTTCTTC.

V is TRBV18 and J is TRBJ1-5; a weak D match, TRBD1 (6 bases). This CDR3 is built from 14 residues. Trimming removed 3 bases from V and 4 bases from J, with 10 bases in between. The germline CDR1 and CDR2 sequences are KGHSH and LQKENI. The CDR3, as DNA: TGTGCCAGCTCACCGTACAGGGAGAATCAGCCCCAGCATTTT. This sequence encodes CASSPYRENQPQHF.

This clone has only a few counts. V is TRBV5-1 and J is TRBJ1-1, with 8 bases matching TRBD1. Germline CDR1 reads SGHRS; CDR2 reads YFSETQ. Unmatched junction bases numbered 6, after V lost 4 bases and J lost 1 base. This CDR3 contains 15 residues. The CDR3, as DNA: TGCGCCAGCAGCGCCGACGACAGGGGGAACACTGAAGCTTTCTTT. Its translation is CASSADDRGNTEAFF.

The V call is TRBV5-6, the J call TRBJ1-2; 9 bases line up with TRBD1. This CDR3 is built from 17 residues. Germline lookup yields CDR1 SGHDT and CDR2 YYEEEE. The J segment lost 0 bases and the V segment lost 2 bases, leaving 8 bases of the junction unmatched. The CDR3 loop reads CASSLEQGAEPNYGYTF. The CDR3 DNA is TGTGCCAGCAGCTTAGAACAGGGGGCCGAACCTAACTATGGCTACACCTTC.

The rearrangement links TRBV30 to TRBJ1-1; D ambiguous. The germline gives CDR1 GTSNPN, CDR2 SVGIG (reference sequence). The ends were cut back, 0 bases at V and 0 bases at J, with 11 bases in the middle. The CDR3 contains 15 residues. The CDR3 protein is CAWSVVGALNTEAFF. CDR3 bases: TGTGCCTGGAGTGTAGTCGGTGCGTTGAACACTGAAGCTTTCTTT.

The chain joins TRBV19 to TRBJ1-1; 8 bases line up with TRBD1. The CDR3 spans 14 residues. With V trimmed by 6 bases and J by 3 bases, 6 bases remained unmatched. The germline V gene encodes CDR1 LNHDA and CDR2 SQIVND (reference sequence). CDR3 bases: TGTGCCAGTAGAACCTCGACAGGGGACACTGAAGCTTTCTTT. As protein: CASRTSTGDTEAFF.

This chain joins TRBV11-3 and TRBJ2-2, with 7 bases that match TRBD1. Germline trimming cut 6 bases from V and 2 bases from J; bases unmatched to any gene: 9. Germline loops: CDR1 SGHNT, CDR2 YENEEA. The CDR3 totals 16 residues. The CDR3 DNA reads as TGTGCCAGCAGTTCAACCGGGACAGCAAACACCGGGGAGCTGTTTTTT. Translated, it gives CASSSTGTANTGELFF.

The chain carries TRBV7-9 and TRBJ2-1; 7 bases map to TRBD1. This CDR3 comprises 15 residues. From germline, CDR1 is SEHNR and CDR2 FQNEAQ (reference sequence). V gave up 3 bases and J gave up 5 bases; unmatched junction bases: 7. Here the CDR3 DNA reads TGTGCCAGCAGCTTGGGGAGTGACAGGGACAATGAGCAGTTCTTC. Translated, it gives CASSLGSDRDNEQFF.

This chain connects TRBV18 to TRBJ1-5; D may be TRBD1 (6 bases). V lost 1 base and J lost 9, with 7 bases in between. This CDR3 has 12 residues. The germline CDR1 and CDR2 sequences are KGHSH and LQKENI. This CDR3 reads CASSPQQGPQHF. The DNA of the CDR3 is TGTGCCAGCTCACCACAACAGGGGCCCCAGCATTTT.

The chain carries TRBV12-3 or TRBV12-4 and TRBJ1-2; weak D call: TRBD1 (6 bases). CDR3 length equals 13 residues. V dropped 6 bases and J dropped 2 bases, with 10 bases sitting between them. The CDR3, as DNA: TGTGCCAGCAGACCAGGGGTAAACTATGGCTACACCTTC. Amino acids: CASRPGVNYGYTF.

This clone was seen once. The V gene is TRBV7-2, the J gene TRBJ1-1; unclear D gene. Germline assignment: CDR1 SGHTA and CDR2 FQGNSA. This CDR3 has 14 amino acids. V shed 1 base and J shed 6 bases, with 12 bases lying between them. The CDR3 nucleotides are TGTGCCAGCAGCTTAGTGGTTGGGTACTCTGAAGCTTTCTTT. As protein: CASSLVVGYSEAFF.